These T cell receptor beta chains were read from a single sample in a study of blood T cell repertoires in COVID-19. TCRdb's copy holds only in-frame clones and misses some; the assay was immunoSEQ multiplex PCR. There are about 140,000 clones in the sample; roughly 84% occur only once, and under 10% lies in the top ten. Sequencing input: peripheral blood. All receptors come from a man aged 30 to 39 with COVID-19, enrolled during active disease. Both conserved end residues are part of each CDR3. D genes are given only for firm matches. Clone size is stated in some rows and not others, as once, few, many or a class when expanded.

cdr3_nt	cdr3_aa	d_call	v_call	j_call	cdr3_length	clone_size
TGTGCCAGCACCCCCTCCGGGGGGGCCGCCTACGAGCAGTACTTC	CASTPSGGAAYEQYF	TRBD2	TRBV6-5	TRBJ2-7	15	many
TGTGCCAGCAGTTCGACTAGCGACGAGCAGTACTTC	CASSSTSDEQYF	TRBD2	TRBV27	TRBJ2-7	12	-
TGTGCCAGCAGTTTAGGGACAGGAACCTTCTATGGCTACACCTTC	CASSLGTGTFYGYTF	TRBD1	TRBV28	TRBJ1-2	15	-
TGTGCCAGCAGTATAGCGGGAGGGGACCAAGAGACCCAGTACTTC	CASSIAGGDQETQYF	TRBD2	TRBV28	TRBJ2-5	15	-
TGTGCCAGCAGACTCACAGACAGGGACTACGAGCAGTACTTC	CASRLTDRDYEQYF	TRBD1	TRBV6-5	TRBJ2-7	14	-
TGTGCCAGTAGTCTATACCGGACTAGCGGGAGTTTGCAGTTCTTC	CASSLYRTSGSLQFF	TRBD2	TRBV19	TRBJ2-1	15	-
TGTGCCAGCAGCGGTAGGACAGGGGCGAGGGGGGACCGGGAGACCCAGTACTTC	CASSGRTGARGDRETQYF	TRBD1	TRBV13	TRBJ2-5	18	-
TGTGCCAGCCGTTCGACAGGGCGGCTGTTTTTT	CASRSTGRLFF	TRBD1	TRBV28	TRBJ2-2	11	-
TGTGCCTGGGGGACAGGGACTCGGAGCACTGAAGCTTTCTTT	CAWGTGTRSTEAFF	TRBD1	TRBV30	TRBJ1-1	14	-
TGCGCCAGCAGCTGGACCCTCGGGGGGACCGCAGATACGCAGTATTTT	CASSWTLGGTADTQYF	TRBD2	TRBV5-1	TRBJ2-3	16	-
TGTGCCAGCAGCTTTGACAGGGGAGGTGAAAAACTGTTTTTT	CASSFDRGGEKLFF	TRBD1	TRBV5-6	TRBJ1-4	14	-
TGTGCTAGCAGCTCATTGAAAGCGGGAGGAGGCACCGGGGAGCTGTTTTTT	CASSSLKAGGGTGELFF	TRBD2	TRBV7-7	TRBJ2-2	17	few
TGTGCCAGCAGTTACTCGAAGTTGGCCTTGAACACTGAAGCTTTCTTT	CASSYSKLALNTEAFF	-	TRBV6-6	TRBJ1-1	16	-
TGCGCCAGCAGCTTGGAGCTTGGCTCCTACGAGCAGTACTTC	CASSLELGSYEQYF	-	TRBV5-1	TRBJ2-7	14	-
TGTGCCAGCAGCTTGGAAGGTGCCACGGGAGAGACCCAGTACTTC	CASSLEGATGETQYF	-	TRBV7-2	TRBJ2-5	15	-
TGTGCCAGCAGCTTAGTGAGCAGCGGGAGGAAGATAGGCGAGCAGTACTTC	CASSLVSSGRKIGEQYF	TRBD2	TRBV7-2	TRBJ2-7	17	-
TGTGCCAGCAGTTCCGCCGGACAGGCTTATGGCTACACCTTC	CASSSAGQAYGYTF	TRBD1	TRBV28	TRBJ1-2	14	-
TGTGCCAGCAGCGGGACAGGAGGCTATGGCTACACCTTC	CASSGTGGYGYTF	TRBD1	TRBV9	TRBJ1-2	13	-
TGTGCCAGCACCCGCCGGTTCGCGGGAGGAAAAAGGACAGATACGCAGTATTTT	CASTRRFAGGKRTDTQYF	TRBD2	TRBV27	TRBJ2-3	18	-
TGTGCCAGTAGTATCGAGACAGGGGGCTCCTACGAGCAGTACTTC	CASSIETGGSYEQYF	TRBD1	TRBV19	TRBJ2-7	15	few
TGTGCCAGTAGGACAGGACAGGCCGGTGGCTACACCTTC	CASRTGQAGGYTF	TRBD1	TRBV19	TRBJ1-2	13	-
TGTGCCATCAGTGAGAACCTGGGACAGGGGGTCGGCCCCGACACTGAAGCTTTCTTT	CAISENLGQGVGPDTEAFF	TRBD1	TRBV10-3	TRBJ1-1	19	-
TGTGCCAGCAGCTCGATGGACAGGGGGCGCACCGGGGAGCTGTTTTTT	CASSSMDRGRTGELFF	TRBD1	TRBV7-9	TRBJ2-2	16	few
TGTGCCAGCAGCCTCTCTGGGACAAACAATAATTCACCCCTCCACTTT	CASSLSGTNNNSPLHF	-	TRBV13	TRBJ1-6	16	-
TGTGCCTGGAACGAGGGACAGGGAAAAGCTTTCTTT	CAWNEGQGKAFF	TRBD1	TRBV30	TRBJ1-1	12	-
TGTGCCAGCACCGAGACAGGGAAGGCCGGCGAGCAGTACTTC	CASTETGKAGEQYF	TRBD1	TRBV2	TRBJ2-7	14	-
TGTGCCAGCAGCGTGACTAGCAACCATGAGCAGTTCTTC	CASSVTSNHEQFF	TRBD2	TRBV9	TRBJ2-1	13	once
TGTGCCAGCAGCCCTAAAGCGGGAGGGAACACCGGGGAGCTGTTTTTT	CASSPKAGGNTGELFF	TRBD2	TRBV7-9	TRBJ2-2	16	-
TGTGCCAGCTCACCACCAGCTGCACCCAGCGGAGAGCAGTTCTTC	CASSPPAAPSGEQFF	-	TRBV18	TRBJ2-1	15	-
TGTGCCAGCAGCGCTCGGACTGTCGCAGATACGCAGTATTTT	CASSARTVADTQYF	-	TRBV6-2/TRBV6-3	TRBJ2-3	14	few
TGTGCCAGTAGTTTCACCGGGACAGGGGGAACTGGGGCCAACGTCCTGACTTTC	CASSFTGTGGTGANVLTF	TRBD1	TRBV19	TRBJ2-6	18	-
TGTGCCAGTAGTATTTTAGCGGGAGGAGGAGAGACCCAGTACTTC	CASSILAGGGETQYF	TRBD2	TRBV19	TRBJ2-5	15	-
TGTGCCAGCAGGCAGACTAGCTATCCACAGTTCTTC	CASRQTSYPQFF	TRBD2	TRBV28	TRBJ2-1	12	once
TGTGCCAGTAAGCGAGCTGCCTCTGGGGCCAACGTCCTGACTTTC	CASKRAASGANVLTF	-	TRBV19	TRBJ2-6	15	once
TGTGCCAGCACCGTCCGAGCGGGATGGGGCTACGAGCAGTACTTC	CASTVRAGWGYEQYF	TRBD2	TRBV2	TRBJ2-7	15	once
TGTGCCAGCAGTTTTATCGGCCGAGGGCTAGCGGGAGATACTAGCACAGATACGCAGTATTTT	CASSFIGRGLAGDTSTDTQYF	TRBD2	TRBV27	TRBJ2-3	21	-
TGTGCCAGCAACCCCCTGGACAGGGAGGATCAGCCCCAGCATTTT	CASNPLDREDQPQHF	TRBD1	TRBV7-9	TRBJ1-5	15	-
TGTGCCAGCAGACGGGGTACTTATGGCTACACCTTC	CASRRGTYGYTF	-	TRBV6-5	TRBJ1-2	12	-
TGTGCCAGCAGCGCGGGGCTAGGAGCGGGAGTCCACGAGCAGTACTTC	CASSAGLGAGVHEQYF	TRBD2	TRBV9	TRBJ2-7	16	-
TGTGCTAGCAGCCTCCGGACAGGGCAGGACGAGCAGTACTTC	CASSLRTGQDEQYF	TRBD1	TRBV7-7	TRBJ2-7	14	-
TGTGCCAGCAGCGTAGATATAACAGGAAACACAGATACGCAGTATTTT	CASSVDITGNTDTQYF	-	TRBV9	TRBJ2-3	16	once
TGTGCCAGCAGTTTATTCAAGACTAGCGGGATCCACAATGAGCAGTTCTTC	CASSLFKTSGIHNEQFF	TRBD2	TRBV27	TRBJ2-1	17	-
TGTGCCAGCAGTTACTCTAGACTAGCGGGCCTCTACGAGCAGTACTTC	CASSYSRLAGLYEQYF	TRBD2	TRBV6-5	TRBJ2-7	16	-
TGTGCTAGTGGGACGGGCTACGAGCAGTACTTC	CASGTGYEQYF	-	TRBV12-5	TRBJ2-7	11	-
TGCGCCAGCAGCCCCCAGGCTTTTACAGGAACGAACTCTGGAAACACCATATATTTT	CASSPQAFTGTNSGNTIYF	-	TRBV4-1	TRBJ1-3	19	-
TGTGCCAGTAGTGTCTCCGGGACTAGCGGGAAAGAGACCCAGTACTTC	CASSVSGTSGKETQYF	TRBD2	TRBV19	TRBJ2-5	16	-
TGTGCCAGCAGCTCCACCCAGGGTATTGGCGAGCAGTACTTC	CASSSTQGIGEQYF	-	TRBV11-2	TRBJ2-7	14	-
TGTGCCAGCAGCCGGCGGGGGTTGAACACTGAAGCTTTCTTT	CASSRRGLNTEAFF	-	TRBV6-5	TRBJ1-1	14	-
TGTGCCATCAGTGAGGGGAGGGGGAACACTGAAGCTTTCTTT	CAISEGRGNTEAFF	-	TRBV10-3	TRBJ1-1	14	-
TGTGCCAACTCGGGTAGCGGGAGGGCCACGGGTGAGCAGTTCTTC	CANSGSGRATGEQFF	TRBD2	TRBV28	TRBJ2-1	15	-
TGTGCCAGCAGTGAAGATACAGGGACCTCCTACGAGCAGTACTTC	CASSEDTGTSYEQYF	-	TRBV6-1	TRBJ2-7	15	-
TGTGCCACCAGCAGAGGAATAGACGGGGAGCTGTTTTTT	CATSRGIDGELFF	-	TRBV15	TRBJ2-2	13	-
TGTGCCAGCAGTGCCTCAGGGTATCAGAATAATTCACCCCTCCACTTT	CASSASGYQNNSPLHF	-	TRBV2	TRBJ1-6	16	few
TGTGCCAGCAGTGACGAGGCGGGAAACAACAATGAGCAGTTCTTC	CASSDEAGNNNEQFF	-	TRBV6-4	TRBJ2-1	15	-